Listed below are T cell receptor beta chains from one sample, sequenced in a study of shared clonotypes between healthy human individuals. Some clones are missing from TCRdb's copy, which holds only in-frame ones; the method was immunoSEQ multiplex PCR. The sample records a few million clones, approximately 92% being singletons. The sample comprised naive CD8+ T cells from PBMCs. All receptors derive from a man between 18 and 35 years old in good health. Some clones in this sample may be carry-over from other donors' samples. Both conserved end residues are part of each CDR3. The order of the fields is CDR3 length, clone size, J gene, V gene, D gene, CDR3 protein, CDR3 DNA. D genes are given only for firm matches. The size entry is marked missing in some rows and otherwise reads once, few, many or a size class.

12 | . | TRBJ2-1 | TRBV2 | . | CASSERGNEQFF | TGTGCCAGCAGTGAGAGGGGAAATGAGCAGTTCTTC
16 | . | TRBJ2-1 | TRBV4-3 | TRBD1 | CASSQVRQGSYNEQFF | TGCGCCAGCAGCCAGGTCCGACAGGGCTCCTACAATGAGCAGTTCTTC
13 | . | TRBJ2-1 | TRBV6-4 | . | CASSDSPYNEQFF | TGTGCCAGCAGTGACTCCCCCTACAATGAGCAGTTCTTC
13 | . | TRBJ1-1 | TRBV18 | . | CASSPVKSTEAFF | TGTGCCAGCTCACCAGTTAAATCCACTGAAGCTTTCTTT
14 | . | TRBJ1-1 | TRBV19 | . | CASSIGDLVTEAFF | TGTGCCAGTAGTATAGGGGACTTGGTCACTGAAGCTTTCTTT
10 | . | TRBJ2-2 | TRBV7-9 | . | CADEPGELFF | TGTGCCGACGAGCCCGGGGAGCTGTTTTTT
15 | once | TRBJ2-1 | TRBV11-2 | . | CASSPVGGTYNEQFF | TGTGCCAGCAGCCCTGTTGGCGGGACCTACAATGAGCAGTTCTTC
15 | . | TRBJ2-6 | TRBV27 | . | CASTDGGSGANVLTF | TGTGCCAGCACAGACGGGGGCTCTGGGGCCAACGTCCTGACTTTC
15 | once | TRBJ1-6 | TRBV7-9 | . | CASLPSSSYNSPLHF | TGTGCCAGCCTTCCTTCCAGCTCCTATAATTCACCCCTCCACTTT
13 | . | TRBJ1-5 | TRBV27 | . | CASSSANNQPQHF | TGTGCCAGCAGTTCCGCAAACAATCAGCCCCAGCATTTT
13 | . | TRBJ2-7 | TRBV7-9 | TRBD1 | CASSQTGQVEQYF | TGTGCCAGCAGTCAGACGGGACAGGTCGAGCAGTACTTC
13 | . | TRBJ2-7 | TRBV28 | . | CASMGGAFYEQYF | TGTGCCAGCATGGGGGGAGCCTTCTACGAGCAGTACTTC
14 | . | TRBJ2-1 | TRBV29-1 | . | CSVDPAGQYNEQFF | TGCAGCGTTGATCCCGCGGGACAGTACAATGAGCAGTTCTTC
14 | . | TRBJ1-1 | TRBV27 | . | CASSFGGSGTEAFF | TGTGCCAGCAGTTTCGGGGGCTCGGGCACTGAAGCTTTCTTT
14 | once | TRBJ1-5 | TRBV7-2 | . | CASSLRGADQPQHF | TGTGCCAGCAGCTTACGGGGGGCGGATCAGCCCCAGCATTTT
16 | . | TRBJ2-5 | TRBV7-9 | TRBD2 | CASTSEGLAGVETQYF | TGTGCCAGCACCTCAGAGGGACTAGCGGGAGTAGAGACCCAGTACTTC
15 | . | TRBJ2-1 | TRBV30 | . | CAWSVGPPGGDEQFF | TGTGCCTGGAGTGTGGGTCCCCCGGGGGGCGATGAGCAGTTCTTC
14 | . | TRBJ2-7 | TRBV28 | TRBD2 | CASSYTSGTYEQYF | TGTGCCAGCAGCTACACTAGCGGGACCTACGAGCAGTACTTC
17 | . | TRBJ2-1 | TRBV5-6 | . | CASSLSRVLFSYNEQFF | TGTGCCAGCAGCTTGTCCAGGGTACTTTTTTCCTACAATGAGCAGTTCTTC
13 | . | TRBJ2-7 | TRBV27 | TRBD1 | CASRWTGSHEQYF | TGTGCCAGCAGATGGACAGGGTCCCACGAGCAGTACTTC
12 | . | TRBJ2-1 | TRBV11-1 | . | CASSPINNEQFF | TGTGCCAGCAGCCCTATAAACAATGAGCAGTTCTTC